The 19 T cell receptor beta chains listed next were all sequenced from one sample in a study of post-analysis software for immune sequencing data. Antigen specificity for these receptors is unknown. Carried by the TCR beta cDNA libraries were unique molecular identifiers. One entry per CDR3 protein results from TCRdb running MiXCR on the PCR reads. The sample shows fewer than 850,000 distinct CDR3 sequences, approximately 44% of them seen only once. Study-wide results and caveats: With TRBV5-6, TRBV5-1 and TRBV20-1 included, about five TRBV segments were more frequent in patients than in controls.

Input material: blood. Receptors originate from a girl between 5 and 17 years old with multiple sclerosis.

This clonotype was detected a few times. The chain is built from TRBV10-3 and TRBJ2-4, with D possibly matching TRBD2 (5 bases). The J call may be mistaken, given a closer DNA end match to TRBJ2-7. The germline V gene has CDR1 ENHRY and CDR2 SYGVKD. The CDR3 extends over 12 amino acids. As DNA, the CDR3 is TGTGCCATCAGTGAGACGGGGAACGAGCAGTACTTC. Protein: CAISETGNEQYF.

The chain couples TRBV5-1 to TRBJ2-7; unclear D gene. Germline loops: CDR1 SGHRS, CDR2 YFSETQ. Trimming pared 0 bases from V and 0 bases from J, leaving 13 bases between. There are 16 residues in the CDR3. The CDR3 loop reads CASSLVPFGSSYEQYF. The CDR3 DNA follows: TGCGCCAGCAGCTTGGTGCCCTTTGGAAGCTCCTACGAGCAGTACTTC.

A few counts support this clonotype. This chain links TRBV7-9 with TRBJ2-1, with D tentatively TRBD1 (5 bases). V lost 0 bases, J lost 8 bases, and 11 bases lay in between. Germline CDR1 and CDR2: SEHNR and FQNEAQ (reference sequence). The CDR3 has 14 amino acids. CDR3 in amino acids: CASSLAGDLDEQFF. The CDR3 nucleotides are TGTGCCAGCAGCTTAGCAGGGGATTTAGATGAGCAGTTCTTC.

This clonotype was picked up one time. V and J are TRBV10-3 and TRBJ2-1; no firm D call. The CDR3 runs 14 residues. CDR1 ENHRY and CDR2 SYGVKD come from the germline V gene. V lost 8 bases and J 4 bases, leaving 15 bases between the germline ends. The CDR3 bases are TGTGCCATCGGAGACGGACCATTATACAATGAGCAGTTCTTC. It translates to CAIGDGPLYNEQFF.

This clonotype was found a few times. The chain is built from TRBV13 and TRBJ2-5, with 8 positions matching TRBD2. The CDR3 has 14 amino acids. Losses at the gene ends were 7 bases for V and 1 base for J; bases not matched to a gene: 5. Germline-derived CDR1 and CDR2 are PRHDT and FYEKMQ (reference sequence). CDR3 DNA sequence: TGTGCCAGCACCCTTAGCGGGGCCCAAGAGACCCAGTACTTC. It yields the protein CASTLSGAQETQYF.

The CDR3 DNA reads TGTGCCAGCAGCGAGACCGACTACAGCAATGAGCAGTTCTTC. Protein sequence: CASSETDYSNEQFF. The genes are TRBV7-8 and TRBJ2-1; TRBD2 might be the D (5 bases). The V end was cut by 5 bases, the J end by 6 bases, with 14 bases between. Germline CDR1 reads SGHVS; CDR2 reads FQNEAQ. This CDR3 has 14 amino acids.

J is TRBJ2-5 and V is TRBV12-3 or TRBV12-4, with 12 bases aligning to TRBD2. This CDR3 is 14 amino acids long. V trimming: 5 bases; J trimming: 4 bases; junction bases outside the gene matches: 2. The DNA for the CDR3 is TGTGCCAGCAGTCAGACTAGCGGGAGAGAGACCCAGTACTTC. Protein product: CASSQTSGRETQYF.

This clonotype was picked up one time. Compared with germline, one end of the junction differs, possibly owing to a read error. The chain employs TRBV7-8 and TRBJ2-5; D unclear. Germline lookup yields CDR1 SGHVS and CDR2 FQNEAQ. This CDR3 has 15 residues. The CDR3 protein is CAGSLAWPAQETQYF. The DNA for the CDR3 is TGTGCCGGCAGCTTAGCCTGGCCGGCCCAAGAGACCCAGTACTTC.

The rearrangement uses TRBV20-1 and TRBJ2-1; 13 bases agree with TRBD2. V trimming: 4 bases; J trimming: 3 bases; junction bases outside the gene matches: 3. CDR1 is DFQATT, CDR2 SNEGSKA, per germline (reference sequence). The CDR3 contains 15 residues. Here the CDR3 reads CSATGTSGDYNEQFF. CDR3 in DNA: TGCAGTGCTACGGGGACTAGCGGGGACTACAATGAGCAGTTCTTC.

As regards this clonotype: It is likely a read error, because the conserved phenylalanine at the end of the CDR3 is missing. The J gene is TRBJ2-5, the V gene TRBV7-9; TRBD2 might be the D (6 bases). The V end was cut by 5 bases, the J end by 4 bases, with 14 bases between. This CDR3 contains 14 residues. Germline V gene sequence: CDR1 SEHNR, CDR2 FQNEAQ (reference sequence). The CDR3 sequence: CASSGLGSLETQYV. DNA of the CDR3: TGTGCCAGCAGCGGACTCGGGAGTTTAGAGACCCAGTACGTC.

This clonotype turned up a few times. CDR3 DNA: TGCGCCAGCAGCCAGGGGGGAGCGGGAGAACCAATCGGCGAGCAGTACTTC. Its translation is CASSQGGAGEPIGEQYF. The chain is built from TRBV4-1 and TRBJ2-7, with 8 bases that match TRBD2. The CDR3 spans 17 residues. CDR1 and CDR2 from the germline V gene are MGHRA and YSYEKL. J was trimmed by 6 bases and V by 3 bases; bases with no gene match: 16.

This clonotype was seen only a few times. The CDR3 nucleotides are TGTGCCAGCAGTGGAGGGAGAGGCGAGACCCAGTACTTC. Protein sequence: CASSGGRGETQYF. The V gene is TRBV6-1, the J gene TRBJ2-4, with D perhaps TRBD2 (5 bases). The J call is uncertain, as TRBJ2-5 better fits the DNA end. The CDR3 has 13 residues. In germline, CDR1 is MNHNS, CDR2 SASEGT.

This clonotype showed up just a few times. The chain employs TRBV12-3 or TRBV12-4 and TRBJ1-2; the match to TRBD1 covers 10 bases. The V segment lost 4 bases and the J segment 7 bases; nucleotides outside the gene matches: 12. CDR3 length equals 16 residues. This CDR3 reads CASSSPSDRGHGGYTF. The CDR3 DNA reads TGTGCCAGCAGTTCCCCCTCTGACAGGGGGCATGGTGGCTACACCTTC.

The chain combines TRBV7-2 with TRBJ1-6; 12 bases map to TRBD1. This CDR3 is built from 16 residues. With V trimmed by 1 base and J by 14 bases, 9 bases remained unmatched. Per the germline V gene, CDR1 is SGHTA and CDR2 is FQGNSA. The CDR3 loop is CASSLDGGTGGSTLHF. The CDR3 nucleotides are TGTGCCAGCAGCTTAGACGGCGGGACAGGGGGCAGCACCCTCCACTTT.

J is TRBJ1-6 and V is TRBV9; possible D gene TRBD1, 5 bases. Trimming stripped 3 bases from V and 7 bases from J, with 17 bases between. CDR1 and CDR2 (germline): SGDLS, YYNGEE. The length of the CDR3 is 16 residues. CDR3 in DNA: TGTGCCAGCAGCGCCCCTCGGACGGGGGGAAATTCACCCCTCCACTTT. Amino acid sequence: CASSAPRTGGNSPLHF.

CDR3 sequence reads: CASSQVPLDNVLTF. The CDR3 DNA is TGTGCCAGCAGCCAAGTGCCCCTTGACAACGTCCTGACTTTC. The J gene is TRBJ2-6, the V gene TRBV3-1; D is undetermined. CDR1 and CDR2 from the germline V gene are LGHDT and YNNKEL (reference sequence). The CDR3 extends over 14 amino acids. V lost 1 base to trimming and J lost 9 bases, with 10 bases between them. The variable domain in full, with the rest retrieved from reference TRBV3-1 and TRBJ2-6, is DTAVSQTPKYLVTQMGNDKSIKCEQNLGHDTMYWYKQDSKKFLKIMFSYNNKELIINETVPNRFSPKSPDKAHLNLHINSLELGDSAVYFCASSQVPLDNVLTFGAGSRLTVL.

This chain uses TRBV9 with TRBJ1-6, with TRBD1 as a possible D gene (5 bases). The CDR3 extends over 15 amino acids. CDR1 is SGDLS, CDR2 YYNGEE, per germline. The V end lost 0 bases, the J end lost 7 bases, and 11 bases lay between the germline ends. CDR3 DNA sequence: TGTGCCAGCAGCGTAGATCAGGGAGGGAATTCACCCCTCCACTTT. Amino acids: CASSVDQGGNSPLHF. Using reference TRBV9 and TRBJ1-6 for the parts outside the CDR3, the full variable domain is DSGVTQTPKHLITATGQRVTLRCSPRSGDLSVYWYQQSLDQGLQFLIQYYNGEERAKGNILERFSAQQFPDLHSELNLSSLELGDSALYFCASSVDQGGNSPLHFGNGTRLTVT.

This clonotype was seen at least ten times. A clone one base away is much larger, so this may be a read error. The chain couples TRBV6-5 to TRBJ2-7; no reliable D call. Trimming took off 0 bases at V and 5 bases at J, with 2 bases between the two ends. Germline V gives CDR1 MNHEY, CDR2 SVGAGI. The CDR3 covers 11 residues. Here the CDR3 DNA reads TGTGCCAGCAGTTACTCTGACGAGCAGTACTTC. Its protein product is CASSYSDEQYF.

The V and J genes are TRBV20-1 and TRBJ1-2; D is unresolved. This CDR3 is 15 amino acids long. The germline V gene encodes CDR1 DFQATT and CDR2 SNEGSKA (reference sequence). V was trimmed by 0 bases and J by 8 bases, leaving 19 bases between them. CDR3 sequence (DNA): TGCAGTGCTAGAGATGACGATCTCACGTCTTCAGGCTACACCTTC. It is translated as CSARDDDLTSSGYTF.